The clone carrying this T cell receptor (beta chain) was counted a single time. The PCR ran on 60 Vbeta and 13 Jbeta primers. Clones were sequenced by immunoSEQ multiplex PCR, and TCRdb holds only the in-frame ones, with some missing. The sample includes some 120,000 clones, just under 75% of them seen just once. These data are taken from a study of cytomegalovirus exposure and HLA in healthy donors. Germline V CDR1 and CDR2: MDHEN, SYDVKM. Deletions cut 6 bases from V and 5 bases from J, with 8 bases between. The CDR3 has 12 residues. The sequencing input was PBMCs. The chain carries TRBV28 and TRBJ1-5, with D unresolved. This clonotype was sampled from a man between 60 and 75 years old in good health and CMV-seropositive. The CDR3 is CASRSADQPQHF. CDR3 nucleotides: TGTGCCAGCAGGTCGGCGGATCAGCCCCAGCATTTT.